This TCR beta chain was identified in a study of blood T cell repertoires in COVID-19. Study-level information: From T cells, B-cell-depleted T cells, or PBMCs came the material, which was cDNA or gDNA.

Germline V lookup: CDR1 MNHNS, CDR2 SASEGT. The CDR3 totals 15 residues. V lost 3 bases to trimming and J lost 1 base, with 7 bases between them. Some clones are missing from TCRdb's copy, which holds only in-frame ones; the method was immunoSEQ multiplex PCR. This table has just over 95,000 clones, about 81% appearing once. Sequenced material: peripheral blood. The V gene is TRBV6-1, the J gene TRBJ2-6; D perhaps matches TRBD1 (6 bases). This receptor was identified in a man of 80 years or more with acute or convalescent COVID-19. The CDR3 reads CASSDGQSGANVLTF. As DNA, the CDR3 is TGTGCCAGCAGTGACGGACAGTCTGGGGCCAACGTCCTGACTTTC.